The TCR beta chain described here comes from a study of T cells in Graves' hyperthyroidism and ophthalmopathy. This clonotype occurred many times. TCR beta CDR3 regions were amplified from RNA. TCR CDR3 underwent first-round RT-PCR with the HTBI primer set. TCRdb ran MiXCR on the multiplex PCR reads and lists one entry per CDR3 protein. The sample holds some 600,000 distinct CDR3 sequences, more than 11% seen once. This CDR3 contains 13 residues. V lost 6 bases and J lost 1, with 12 bases in between. Germline CDR1 is GTSNPN and CDR2 is SVGIG (reference sequence). This receptor was obtained from a woman aged 25 to 39 with Graves' hyperthyroidism that later progressed to Graves' ophthalmopathy. The chain joins TRBV30 to TRBJ1-1; TRBD1 is a possible D gene (6 bases). Specimen: blood. As DNA, the CDR3 is TGTGCCTGTTACCGGGGACAGAACACTGAAGCTTTCTTT. Protein product: CACYRGQNTEAFF. The full variable domain, rest sourced from reference TRBV30 and TRBJ1-1, is SQTIHQWPATLVQPVGSPLSLECTVEGTSNPNLYWYRQAAGRGLQLLFYSVGIGQISSEVPQNLSASRPQDRQFILSSKKLLLSDSGFYLCACYRGQNTEAFFGQGTRLTVV.